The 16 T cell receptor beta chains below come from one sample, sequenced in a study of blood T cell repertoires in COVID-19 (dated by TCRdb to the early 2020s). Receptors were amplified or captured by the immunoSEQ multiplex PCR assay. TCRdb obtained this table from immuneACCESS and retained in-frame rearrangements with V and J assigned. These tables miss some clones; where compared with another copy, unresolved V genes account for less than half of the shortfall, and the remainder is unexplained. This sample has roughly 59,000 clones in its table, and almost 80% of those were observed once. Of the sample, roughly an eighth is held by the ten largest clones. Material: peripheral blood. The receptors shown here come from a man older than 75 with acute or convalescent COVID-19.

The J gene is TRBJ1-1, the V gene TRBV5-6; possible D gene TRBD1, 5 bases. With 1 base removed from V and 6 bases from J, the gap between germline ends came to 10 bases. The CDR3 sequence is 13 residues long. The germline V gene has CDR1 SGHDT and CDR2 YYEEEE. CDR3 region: CASSLRGGPEAFF. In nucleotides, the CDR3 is TGTGCCAGCAGCTTGAGGGGAGGCCCTGAAGCTTTCTTT.

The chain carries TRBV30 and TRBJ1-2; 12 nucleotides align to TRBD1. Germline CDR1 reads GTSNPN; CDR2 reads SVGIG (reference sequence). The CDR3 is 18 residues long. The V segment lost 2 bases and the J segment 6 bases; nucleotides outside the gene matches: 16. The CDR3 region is CAWSRHRIPGQGANGYTF. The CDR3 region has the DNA TGTGCCTGGAGTCGCCATCGCATTCCGGGACAGGGGGCGAATGGCTACACCTTC.

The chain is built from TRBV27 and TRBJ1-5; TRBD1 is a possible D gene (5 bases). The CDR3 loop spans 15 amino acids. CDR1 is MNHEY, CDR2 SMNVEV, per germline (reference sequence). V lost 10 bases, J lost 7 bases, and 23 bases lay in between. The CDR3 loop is CATSSGTAPGQPQHF. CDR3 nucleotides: TGTGCCACCTCCAGCGGGACTGCTCCTGGACAGCCCCAGCATTTT.

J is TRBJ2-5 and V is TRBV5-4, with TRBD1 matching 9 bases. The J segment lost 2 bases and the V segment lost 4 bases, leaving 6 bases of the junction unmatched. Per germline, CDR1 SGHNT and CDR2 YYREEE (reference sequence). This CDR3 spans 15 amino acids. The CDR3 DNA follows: TGTGCCAGCAGCAAACCGGGACAGGGACAAGAGACCCAGTACTTC. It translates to CASSKPGQGQETQYF.

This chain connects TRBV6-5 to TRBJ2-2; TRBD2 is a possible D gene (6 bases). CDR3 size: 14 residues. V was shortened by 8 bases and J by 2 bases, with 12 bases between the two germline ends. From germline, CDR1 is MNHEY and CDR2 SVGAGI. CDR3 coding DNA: TGTGCCAGCGGCCGGGACTCAAACACCGGGGAGCTGTTTTTT. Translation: CASGRDSNTGELFF.

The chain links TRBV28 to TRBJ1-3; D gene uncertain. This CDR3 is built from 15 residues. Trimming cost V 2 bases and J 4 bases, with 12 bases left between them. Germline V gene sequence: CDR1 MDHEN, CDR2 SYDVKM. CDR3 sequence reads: CASSLVALSGNTIYF. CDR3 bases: TGTGCCAGCAGTTTAGTGGCCCTCTCGGGAAACACCATATATTTT. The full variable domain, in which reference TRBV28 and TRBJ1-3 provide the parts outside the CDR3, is DVKVTQSSRYLVKRTGEKVFLECVQDMDHENMFWYRQDPGLGLRLIYFSYDVKMKEKGDIPEGYSVSREKKERFSLILESASTNQTSMYLCASSLVALSGNTIYFGEGSWLTVV.

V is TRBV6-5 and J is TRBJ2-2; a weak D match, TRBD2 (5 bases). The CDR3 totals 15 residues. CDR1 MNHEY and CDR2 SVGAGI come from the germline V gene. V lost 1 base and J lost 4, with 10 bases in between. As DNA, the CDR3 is TGTGCCAGCAGTTACTTTTCTGGGAGCACCGGGGAGCTGTTTTTT. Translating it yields CASSYFSGSTGELFF.

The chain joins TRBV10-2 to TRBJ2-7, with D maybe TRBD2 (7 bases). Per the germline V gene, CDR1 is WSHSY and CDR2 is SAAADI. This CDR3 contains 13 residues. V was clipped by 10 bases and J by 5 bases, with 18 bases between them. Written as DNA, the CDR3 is TGCGCCACCAAGGGGGGGGCAGTCGACGAGCAGTACTTC. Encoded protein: CATKGGAVDEQYF.

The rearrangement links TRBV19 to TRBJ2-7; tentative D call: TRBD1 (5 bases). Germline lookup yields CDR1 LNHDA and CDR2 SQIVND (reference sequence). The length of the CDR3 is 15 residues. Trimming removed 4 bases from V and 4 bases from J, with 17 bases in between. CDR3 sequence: CASSSEVAGFYEQYF. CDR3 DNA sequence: TGTGCCAGTAGTAGCGAAGTGGCAGGGTTTTACGAGCAGTACTTC. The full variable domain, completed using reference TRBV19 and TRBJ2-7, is DGGITQSPKYLFRKEGQNVTLSCEQNLNHDAMYWYRQDPGQGLRLIYYSQIVNDFQKGDIAEGYSVSREKKESFPLTVTSAQKNPTAFYLCASSSEVAGFYEQYFGPGTRLTVT.

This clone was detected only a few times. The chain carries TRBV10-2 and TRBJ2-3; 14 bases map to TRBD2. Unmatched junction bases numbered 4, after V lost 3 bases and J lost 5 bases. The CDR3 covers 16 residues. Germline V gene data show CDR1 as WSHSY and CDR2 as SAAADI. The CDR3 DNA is TGCGCCAGCAGTGACCTCGGACTAGCGGGGGGAGATACGCAGTATTTT. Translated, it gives CASSDLGLAGGDTQYF.

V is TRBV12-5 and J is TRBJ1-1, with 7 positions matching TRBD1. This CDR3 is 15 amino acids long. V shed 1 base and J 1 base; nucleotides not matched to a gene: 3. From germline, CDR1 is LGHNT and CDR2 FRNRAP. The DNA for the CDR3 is TGTGCTAGTGGTTTGGGATACAGGGGGAACACTGAAGCTTTCTTT. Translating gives CASGLGYRGNTEAFF.

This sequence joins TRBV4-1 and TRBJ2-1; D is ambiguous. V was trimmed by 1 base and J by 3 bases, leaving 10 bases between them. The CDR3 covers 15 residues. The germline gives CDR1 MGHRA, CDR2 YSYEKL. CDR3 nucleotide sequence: TGCGCCAGCAGCCAAGTGCTGCAGGACTACAATGAGCAGTTCTTC. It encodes CASSQVLQDYNEQFF.

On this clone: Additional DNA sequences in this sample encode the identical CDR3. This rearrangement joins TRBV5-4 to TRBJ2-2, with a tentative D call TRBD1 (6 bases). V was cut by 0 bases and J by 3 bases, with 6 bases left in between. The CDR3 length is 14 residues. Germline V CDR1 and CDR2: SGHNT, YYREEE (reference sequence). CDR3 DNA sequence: TGTGCCAGCAGCTTGGGACAGGACACCGGGGAGCTGTTTTTT. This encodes CASSLGQDTGELFF.

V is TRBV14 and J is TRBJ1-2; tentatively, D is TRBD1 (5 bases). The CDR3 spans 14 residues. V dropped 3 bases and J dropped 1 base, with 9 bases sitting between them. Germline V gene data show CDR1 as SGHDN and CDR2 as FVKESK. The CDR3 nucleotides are TGTGCCAGCAGCCATGACAGCTATAACTATGGCTACACCTTC. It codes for CASSHDSYNYGYTF. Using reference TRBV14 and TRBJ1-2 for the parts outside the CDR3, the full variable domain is EAGVTQFPSHSVIEKGQTVTLRCDPISGHDNLYWYRRVMGKEIKFLLHFVKESKQDESGMPNNRFLAERTGGTYSTLKVQPAELEDSGVYFCASSHDSYNYGYTFGSGTRLTVV.

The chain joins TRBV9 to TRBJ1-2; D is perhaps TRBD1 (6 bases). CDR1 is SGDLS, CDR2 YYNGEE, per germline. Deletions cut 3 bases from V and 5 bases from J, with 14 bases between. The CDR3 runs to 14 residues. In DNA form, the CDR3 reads TGTGCCAGCAGCGCGTCGACAGGCGTTTATGGCTACACCTTC. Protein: CASSASTGVYGYTF.

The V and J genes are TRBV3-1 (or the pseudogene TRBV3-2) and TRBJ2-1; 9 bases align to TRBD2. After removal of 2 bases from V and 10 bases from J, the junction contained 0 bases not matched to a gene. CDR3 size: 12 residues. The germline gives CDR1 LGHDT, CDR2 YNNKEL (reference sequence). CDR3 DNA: TGTGCCAGCAGCCAACTAGCGGGAGAGCAGTTCTTC. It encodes CASSQLAGEQFF.